One sample yielded the 8 T cell receptor beta chains listed below, sequenced in a study of cytomegalovirus exposure and HLA in healthy donors. PCR employed 60 Vbeta and 13 Jbeta primers. Some clones are missing from TCRdb's copy, which holds only in-frame ones; the method was immunoSEQ multiplex PCR. This table has some 94,000 clones, 60% to 80% appearing once. Sequenced input: PBMCs. The receptors were sampled from a middle-aged man in good health and CMV-seronegative.

The genes are TRBV30 and TRBJ1-6; possible D gene TRBD1, 6 bases. Trimming took off 8 bases at V and 0 bases at J, with 14 bases between the two ends. Germline V CDR1 and CDR2: GTSNPN, SVGIG (reference sequence). CDR3 size: 15 residues. CDR3 in DNA: TGTGCCGGGAAACAGGGAAGCTCCTATAATTCACCCCTCCACTTT. Protein sequence: CAGKQGSSYNSPLHF.

This clone was detected only a few times. The rearrangement joins TRBV6-1 to TRBJ2-2; tentative D call: TRBD2 (6 bases). Germline V CDR1 and CDR2: MNHNS, SASEGT. The length of the CDR3 is 13 residues. V gave up 3 bases and J gave up 5 bases, with 7 bases separating them. CDR3 residues: CASSEGGTGELFF. The CDR3 DNA follows: TGTGCCAGCAGTGAGGGGGGTACCGGGGAGCTGTTTTTT.

The gene calls are TRBV10-3 and TRBJ1-1; the D gene is possibly TRBD1 (6 bases). This CDR3 is 15 amino acids long. CDR1 and CDR2 from the germline V gene are ENHRY and SYGVKD. Trimming took off 3 bases at V and 5 bases at J, with 16 bases between the two ends. The CDR3 region has the DNA TGTGCCATCAGTGACCCGGGGGGGCTGAGGACTGAAGCTTTCTTT. Encoded protein: CAISDPGGLRTEAFF.

The CDR3 loop reads CASSLYGGFNSPLHF. In DNA, the CDR3 is TGTGCCAGCAGTTTATATGGAGGGTTCAATTCACCCCTCCACTTT. The chain links TRBV28 to TRBJ1-6, with no clear D. From germline, CDR1 is MDHEN and CDR2 SYDVKM. The CDR3 extends over 15 amino acids. V lost 1 base to trimming and J lost 7 bases, with 11 bases between them.

This chain uses TRBV19 with TRBJ1-5, with D possibly being TRBD1 (5 bases). V was pared by 6 bases and J by 2 bases, with 11 bases between. Per germline, CDR1 LNHDA and CDR2 SQIVND (reference sequence). CDR3 size: 14 residues. The CDR3 DNA follows: TGTGCCAGTAGCGGGGGAGGTGGCAATCAGCCCCAGCATTTT. Its protein is CASSGGGGNQPQHF.

The chain joins TRBV4-2 to TRBJ1-5; possibly TRBD1 for D (6 bases). This CDR3 has 14 residues. Germline CDR1 and CDR2: LGHNA and YNFKEQ. Between the trimmed V and J ends, which lost 2 bases and 9 bases, there was a span of 14 bases. CDR3 residues: CASSQRQDVGPQHF. The CDR3 DNA reads TGTGCCAGCAGCCAACGACAGGACGTCGGGCCCCAGCATTTT.

The gene calls are TRBV15 and TRBJ1-2, with D unclear. This CDR3 has 12 residues. V dropped 0 bases and J dropped 7 bases, with 6 bases sitting between them. Per the germline V gene, CDR1 is LNHNV and CDR2 is YYDKDF (reference sequence). Here the CDR3 DNA reads TGTGCCACCAGCAGAGATAGTGGTGGCTACACCTTC. The encoded protein is CATSRDSGGYTF. Drawing the rest from reference TRBV15 and TRBJ1-2, the complete variable domain is DAMVIQNPRYQVTQFGKPVTLSCSQTLNHNVMYWYQQKSSQAPKLLFHYYDKDFNNEADTPDNFQSRRPNTSFCFLDIRSPGLGDTAMYLCATSRDSGGYTFGSGTRLTVV.

The chain is built from TRBV2 and TRBJ2-7, with TRBD2 as a possible D gene (6 bases). This CDR3 spans 14 amino acids. The V gene lost 9 bases and the J gene lost 1 base, with 16 bases spanning the gap. Germline loops: CDR1 SNHLY, CDR2 FYNNEI. The CDR3 nucleotides are TGTGCCAGTTTGCGGGGTAGCCAATCCTACGAGCAGTACTTC. The encoded protein is CASLRGSQSYEQYF.